This T cell receptor (beta chain) comes out of a study of cytomegalovirus exposure and HLA in healthy donors (TCRdb year 2017). Study-level background: According to an earlier analysis of around 600 of the donors, some 180 million T cells yielded 100 million or so unique TCR beta sequences and around 280 Gb of sequence data. A later analysis re-examined previously published TCR beta repertoires from around 670 donors and added high-resolution HLA genotyping to investigate patterns of TCR occurrence. In the later analysis, no new phenotypic data were used to find candidate immune exposures; instead, reliance was placed on TCR beta sequences and their occurrence across donors. The study profiled the T cell repertoires of some 610 subjects by immunosequencing and related them to cytomegalovirus serostatus. Among almost 400 genotyped donors of the cohort, an average of roughly 240,000 unique TCR beta nucleotide sequences were sequenced per donor, around a sixth of them non-productive. Around 320 gigabases of sequencing data and 80 million or so unique TCR sequences were included in an early release covering roughly 600 HLA-typed donors. In addition to the first cohort of approximately 670 subjects, a separate validation cohort of some 120 different subjects was used. The aim of the study was to test whether cataloging public T cell receptors could identify signatures of past pathogen exposure. Typing coverage differed by locus: A, B, C, DRB1 and DQB1 were typed in roughly 620-630 donors, DQA1 in 522, DPA1 in approximately 600, and DPB1 in just under 490. All discovery cohort repertoires had been generated on a single sequencing platform. HLA typing covered class I and class II loci at four-digit resolution. To predict cytomegalovirus infection status, the study combined high-throughput TCR immunosequencing, statistical association of individual TCRs with disease status, and machine learning. An earlier analysis of some 600 of the donors applied high-throughput TCR beta sequencing to assess whether each TCR beta V gene segment acted as functional or pseudogenic. The genetic ancestry cluster associated with self-reported Caucasian donors included 81% of the roughly 390 genotyped donors. In a later genetic analysis, genome-wide SNP genotypes for about 65% of the roughly 700 donors were used, and that subset was treated as a discovery cohort. Four or five DR-DQ haplotypes were treated as single units for association and clustering because of strong linkage in the cohort. Alongside the repertoire data, information on donor age, sex, ethnicity and CMV serostatus was compiled.

Concerning this clone itself: Its antigen specificity is not known. One base away there is no much larger clone; base qualities are not given.

Summary of the overall study and its limitations: In a later analysis, around 17,000 TCR beta sequences were associated with specific HLA alleles at a false discovery rate of 0.05. In vitro tests confirmed that a few of the cytomegalovirus-associated TCR beta chains recognize cytomegalovirus antigens. Most TCR sequences were observed very rarely across donors, whereas some public TCRs were present in many individuals. A later genetic analysis associated a missense DCLRE1C variant with V-gene and J-gene trimming of TCR beta chains, and an independent cohort replicated the association. The sequencing pipeline was judged likely to have produced a cluster of highly shared sequence variants as a technical artifact. For the cohort, immune exposure information was limited to CMV serostatus. In the study, some 160 TCR beta chains were listed as associated with cytomegalovirus. The authors suggested that the approach could potentially be extended to other disease states and immunological phenotypes. Presence/absence analyses assumed roughly uniform sequencing depth across donors, an assumption that may not hold. The cohort was sequenced for TCR beta chains only, and without alpha or paired-chain data the features that could be detected were limited. A further reported finding was that TCR beta sequences accurately predicted the HLA-A and HLA-B alleles for most subjects in the first cohort. Because counts were too low, roughly 16 rarely observed V segments, including chromosome 9 orphons, were excluded from the earlier analysis of some 540 of the donors. In a later analysis, TCR association rates were found to vary across HLA loci, with the most associated TCRs seen for DRB1 alleles and the fewest for HLA-C alleles. Compared with the 666-donor mean, donors in an Asian-associated ancestry cluster had fewer N-insertions in productive TCRs, according to a later genetic analysis. HLA typing was unavailable for some donors at each locus, so association tests used only the typed subset. Assigning TCR associations to individual alleles was difficult when HLA alleles, especially DR and DQ, strongly co-occurred. Linkage disequilibrium might explain the correlated functional status among segregating V segments, but an unknown experimental factor could not be ruled out. Cytomegalovirus status was reported to be diagnosed by the classifier with high specificity and sensitivity in both the original and validation cohorts. Most CMV-associated TCR beta chains appeared to be HLA-restricted in a later analysis, and the HLA associations seemed to be driven largely by CMV exposure. Some IMGT-functional V segments, including TRBV6-2 and TRBV6-3, could not be distinguished by the 87-base-pair reads and were therefore excluded. A later analysis found that HLA-associated TCR beta chains were more clonally expanded and had lower generation probabilities than equally common non-associated chains. Several of the top co-occurrence clusters appeared to be linked to parvovirus B19, influenza, CMV and Epstein-Barr virus, according to a later analysis. An earlier analysis of around 500 of the donors showed that most TCR beta V segments appeared in productive rearrangements either about 90% or about 30% of the time, which broadly matched IMGT annotations.

Receptors were amplified or captured by the immunoSEQ multiplex PCR assay. The multiplex PCR relied on a mix of 60 forward primers for TCR Vbeta segments and 13 reverse primers for TCR Jbeta segments. A multiplex PCR assay on genomic DNA amplified the CDR3 region of rearranged TCR beta genes. Amplified TCR beta libraries were sequenced as 87-base-pair reads on the Illumina HiSeq System. In the original analysis: In a later analysis, some 80 million unique TCR beta chains were counted across the roughly 700 repertoires, and roughly 9.9 million of these chains were shared by at least two donors. Raw reads were error-corrected and collapsed into unique sequences by a nearest-neighbor algorithm in which closely related sequences were merged to remove PCR and sequencing errors. V, D and J gene segments were assigned by aligning CDR3 sequences to IMGT reference sequences. Each retained sequence needed at least a six-nucleotide match to both a V gene segment and a J gene segment. A rearrangement was called productive if the CDR3 had no stop codons and remained in frame with V and J, and every other rearrangement was called non-productive. CDR3 was defined by IMGT convention, running from the second conserved V-encoded cysteine to the conserved J-encoded phenylalanine. The earlier analysis of 550 to 650 of the donors excluded any sequence lacking an unambiguous match to a single V gene segment. An earlier analysis of fewer than 750 of the donors classified V segments as functional when productive rearrangements were above 56.7% and as segregating when the standard deviation between donors was above 5%. To diagnose cytomegalovirus status from the catalog of TCR beta chain sequences, a statistical classification framework was built. V and J gene assignment, in a later analysis, came from comparing TCR nucleotide sequences with IMGT/GENE-DB human TR gene sequences. A later analysis assigned CDR3 sequences and most-parsimonious VDJ recombination scenarios with the TCRdist pipeline. In a later analysis, every TCR beta chain was defined by the combination of its CDR3 amino acid sequence and its V-gene family, and reads without a unique V-gene family were dropped. A later analysis removed several hundred highly shared, low-generation-probability nucleotide sequences to deal with suspected cross-contamination and a sequencing artifact. For each public chain, a later analysis derived a clonal expansion index from normalized ranks of inferred template counts within each repertoire. In a later analysis, generation probabilities were computed using a VDJ recombination model fitted to out-of-frame rearrangements, and the results were checked against IGoR. In a later analysis, hypergeometric tests were used to score TCR-TCR, TCR-HLA and TCR-CMV co-occurrence, with a repertoire-size bias correction applied to TCR pairs. A later analysis estimated false discovery rates by permuting HLA or CMV assignments 20 times. In a later analysis, co-occurring TCRs were grouped with DBSCAN, and TCRdist sequence similarity was added when clustering was performed within HLA-allele-positive subsets. Repertoires with fewer than 30,000 or more than 120,000 public chains were left out of co-occurrence clustering, as were a few repertoires with anomalous nucleotide sharing. Imported from immuneACCESS, the table was reduced by TCRdb to in-frame sequences with V and J called. These copies leave out some clones; in studies compared against another copy, an unresolved V gene accounts for under half, and the cause of the remainder is not known. Clone size and V and J calls were adopted from that table, with D and trimming inferred from the DNA. The sample table holds around 150,000 clones, of which approximately 78% were seen once. In total, the top ten clones hold approximately 4% of the sample.

The cohort consisted of 670 or so healthy bone marrow donors. At the time of sampling, all cohort members were nominally healthy, though unrecorded immune exposures were likely present. The donor tested CMV seropositive and was one of the 289 seropositive cohort members. Every donor gave a peripheral blood sample, and the peripheral blood mononuclear cells from that sample were used for TCR beta sequencing. The Qiagen DNeasy Blood Extraction Kit was used to extract genomic DNA from the blood cell samples. The germline V gene (reference sequence) supplies CDR1 MNHEY and CDR2 SMNVEV. The CDR3 runs 20 amino acids, cysteine and phenylalanine included. Solely the CDR3 DNA is kept, with 60 bases framed from the first base. V is pruned by 0 bases and J by 6 bases, leaving 17 bases of the junction without a gene match.

Material: PBMCs. This TCR derives from a woman in her forties in good health and CMV-seropositive. The V and J segments used are TRBV27 and TRBJ2-2; TRBD2 fits 9 bases in the junction. The DNA is as follows: TGTGCCAGCAGTTTATCACCCCCTGGGGGGCTAGCGGGATTTGCCGGGGAGCTGTTTTTT. It translates to CASSLSPPGGLAGFAGELFF.